Here is one T cell receptor (beta chain) with its context. The antigen remains unidentified. Produced via immunoSEQ multiplex PCR; TCRdb's table is partial and in-frame only. Seen here are about 9,300 clones, 75% to 95% observed once, and the top ten hold about 8.1%. Time point: newly diagnosed, previously untreated cHL patient sample. It was by magnetic negative selection that CD8+ T cells were isolated from thawed PBMCs. Untreated, newly diagnosed classical Hodgkin lymphoma PBMCs served for comparison. This sample is drawn from a study of PD-1 blockade in classical Hodgkin lymphoma. General study findings and limits: Reasons behind the repertoire differences stay unclear, perhaps disease activity or earlier therapy. Reported baseline diversity: healthy donors highest, relapsed/refractory patients lowest.

This CDR3 has 13 residues. The ends lost 1 base at V and 9 bases at J; junction bases unmatched: 0. Per germline, CDR1 SNHLY and CDR2 FYNNEI. The TCR originated in a human donor with classical Hodgkin lymphoma. This chain uses TRBV2 with TRBJ2-1; 10 positions match TRBD2. Sequencing input: CD8+ T cells from blood. DNA for the CDR3: TGTGCCAGCAGTGAAGGACTAGCGGGTGAGCAGTTCTTC. Translating gives CASSEGLAGEQFF. Full variable domain (outside the CDR3, taken from reference TRBV2 and TRBJ2-1): EPEVTQTPSHQVTQMGQEVILRCVPISNHLYFYWYRQILGQKVEFLVSFYNNEISEKSEIFDDQFSVERPDGSNFTLKIRSTKLEDSAMYFCASSEGLAGEQFFGPGTRLTVL.